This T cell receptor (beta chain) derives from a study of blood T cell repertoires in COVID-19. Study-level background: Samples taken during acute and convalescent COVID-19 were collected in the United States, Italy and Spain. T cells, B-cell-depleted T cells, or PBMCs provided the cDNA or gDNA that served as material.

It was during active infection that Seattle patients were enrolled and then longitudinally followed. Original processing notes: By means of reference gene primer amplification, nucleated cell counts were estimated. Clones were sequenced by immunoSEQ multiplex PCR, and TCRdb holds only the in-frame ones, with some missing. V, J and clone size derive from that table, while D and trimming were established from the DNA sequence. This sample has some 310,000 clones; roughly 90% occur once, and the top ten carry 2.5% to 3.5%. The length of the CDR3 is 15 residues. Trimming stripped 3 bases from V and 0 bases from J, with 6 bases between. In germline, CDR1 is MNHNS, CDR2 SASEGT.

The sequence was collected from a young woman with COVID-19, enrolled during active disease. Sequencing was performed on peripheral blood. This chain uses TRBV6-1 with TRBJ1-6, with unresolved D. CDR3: CASSEHSSYNSPLHF. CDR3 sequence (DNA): TGTGCCAGCAGTGAGCACAGCTCCTATAATTCACCCCTCCACTTT.